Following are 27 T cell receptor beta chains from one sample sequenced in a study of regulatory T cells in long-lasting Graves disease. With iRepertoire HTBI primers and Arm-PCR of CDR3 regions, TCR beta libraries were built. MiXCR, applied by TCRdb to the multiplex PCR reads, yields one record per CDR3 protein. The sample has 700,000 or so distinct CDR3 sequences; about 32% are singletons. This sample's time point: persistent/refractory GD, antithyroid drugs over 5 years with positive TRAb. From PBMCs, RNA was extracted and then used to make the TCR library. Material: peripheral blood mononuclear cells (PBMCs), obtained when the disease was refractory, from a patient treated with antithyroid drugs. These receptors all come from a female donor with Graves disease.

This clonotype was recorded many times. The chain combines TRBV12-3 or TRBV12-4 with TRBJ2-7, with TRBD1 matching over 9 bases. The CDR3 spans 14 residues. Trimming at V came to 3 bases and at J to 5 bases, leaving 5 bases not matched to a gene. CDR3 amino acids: CASSFRDRDHEQYF. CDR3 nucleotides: TGTGCCAGCAGTTTCCGGGACAGGGACCACGAGCAGTACTTC.

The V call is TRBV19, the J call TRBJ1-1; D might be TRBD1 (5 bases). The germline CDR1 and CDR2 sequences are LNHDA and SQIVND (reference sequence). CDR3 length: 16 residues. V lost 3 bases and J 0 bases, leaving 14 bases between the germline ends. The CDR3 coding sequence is TGTGCCAGTAGTATGGGTCTTGGCAGGGTGAACACTGAAGCTTTCTTT. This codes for CASSMGLGRVNTEAFF.

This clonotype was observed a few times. The CDR3: CSASPGQNSYEQYF. CDR3 bases: TGCAGTGCTAGCCCCGGACAGAACTCCTACGAGCAGTACTTC. V gene TRBV20-1 combines with J gene TRBJ2-7; the D gene is possibly TRBD1 (6 bases). Trimming cost V 3 bases and J 0 bases, with 12 bases left between them. CDR1 is DFQATT and CDR2 is SNEGSKA in the germline V gene (reference sequence). CDR3 length equals 14 residues.

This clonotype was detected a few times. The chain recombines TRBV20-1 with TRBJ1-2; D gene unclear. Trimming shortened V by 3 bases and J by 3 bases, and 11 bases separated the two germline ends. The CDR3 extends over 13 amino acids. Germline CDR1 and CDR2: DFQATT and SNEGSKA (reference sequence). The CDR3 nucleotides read TGCAGTGCTAGTGTAGGGAGCGACTATGGCTACACCTTC. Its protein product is CSASVGSDYGYTF.

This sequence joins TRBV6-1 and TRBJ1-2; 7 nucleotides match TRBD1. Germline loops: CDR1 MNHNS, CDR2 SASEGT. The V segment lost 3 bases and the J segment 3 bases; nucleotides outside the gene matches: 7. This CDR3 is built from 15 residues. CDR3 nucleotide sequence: TGTGCCAGCAGTGAGACCCGGGACAGATACTATGGCTACACCTTC. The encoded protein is CASSETRDRYYGYTF.

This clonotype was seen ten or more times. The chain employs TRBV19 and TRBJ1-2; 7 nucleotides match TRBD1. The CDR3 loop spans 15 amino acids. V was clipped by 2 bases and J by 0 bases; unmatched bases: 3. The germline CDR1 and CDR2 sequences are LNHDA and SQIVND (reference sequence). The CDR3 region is CASSINQGANYGYTF. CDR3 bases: TGTGCCAGTAGTATAAACCAGGGGGCTAACTATGGCTACACCTTC.

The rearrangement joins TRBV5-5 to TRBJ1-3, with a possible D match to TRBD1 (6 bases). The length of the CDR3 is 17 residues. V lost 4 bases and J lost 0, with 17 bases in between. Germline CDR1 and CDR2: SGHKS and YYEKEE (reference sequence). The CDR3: CASSPDRKIYSGNTIYF. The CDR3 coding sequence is TGTGCCAGCAGCCCAGACAGGAAAATTTACTCTGGAAACACCATATATTTT.

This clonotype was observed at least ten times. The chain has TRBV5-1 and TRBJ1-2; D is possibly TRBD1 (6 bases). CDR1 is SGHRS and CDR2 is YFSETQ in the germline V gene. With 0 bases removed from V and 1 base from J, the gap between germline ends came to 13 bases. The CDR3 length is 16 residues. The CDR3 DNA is TGCGCCAGCAGCTTGGCCAAGGGGGACCTTAACTATGGCTACACCTTC. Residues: CASSLAKGDLNYGYTF.

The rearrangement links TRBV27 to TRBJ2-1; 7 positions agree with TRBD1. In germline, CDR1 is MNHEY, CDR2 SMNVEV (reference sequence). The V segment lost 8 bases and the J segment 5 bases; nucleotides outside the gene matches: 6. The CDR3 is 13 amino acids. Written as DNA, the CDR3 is TGTGCCAGCCGGGACAGCGGAGACAATGAGCAGTTCTTC. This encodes CASRDSGDNEQFF.

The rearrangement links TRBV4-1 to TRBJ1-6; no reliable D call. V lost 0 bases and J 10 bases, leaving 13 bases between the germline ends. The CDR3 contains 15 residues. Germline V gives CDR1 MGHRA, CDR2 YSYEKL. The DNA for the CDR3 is TGCGCCAGCAGCCAAGAGGGAGTACGGGAATCACCCCTCCACTTT. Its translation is CASSQEGVRESPLHF.

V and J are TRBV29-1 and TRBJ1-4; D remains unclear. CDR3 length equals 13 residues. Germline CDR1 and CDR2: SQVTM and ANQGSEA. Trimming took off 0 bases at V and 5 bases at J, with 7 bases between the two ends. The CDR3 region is CSVEDGSNEKLFF. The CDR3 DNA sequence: TGCAGCGTTGAAGACGGAAGCAATGAAAAACTGTTTTTT.

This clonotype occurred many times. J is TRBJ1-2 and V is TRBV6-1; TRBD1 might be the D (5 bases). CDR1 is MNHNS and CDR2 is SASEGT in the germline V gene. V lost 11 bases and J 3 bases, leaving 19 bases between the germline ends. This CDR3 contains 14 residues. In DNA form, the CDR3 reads TGTGCCTCCCGAGGGGTAGGGTACGACTATGGCTACACCTTC. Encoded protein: CASRGVGYDYGYTF.

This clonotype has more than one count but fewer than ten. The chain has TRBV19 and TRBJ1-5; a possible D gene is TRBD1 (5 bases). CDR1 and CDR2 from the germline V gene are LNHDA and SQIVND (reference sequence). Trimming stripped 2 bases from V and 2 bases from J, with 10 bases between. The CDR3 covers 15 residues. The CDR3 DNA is TGTGCCAGTAGTATAAGGGGTAGGGGCAATCAGCCCCAGCATTTT. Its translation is CASSIRGRGNQPQHF.

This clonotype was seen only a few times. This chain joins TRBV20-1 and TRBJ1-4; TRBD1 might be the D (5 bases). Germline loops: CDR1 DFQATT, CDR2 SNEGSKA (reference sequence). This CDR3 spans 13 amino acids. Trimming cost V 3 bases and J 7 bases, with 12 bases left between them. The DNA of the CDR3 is TGCAGTGCTAGTGGGGCAAATGGTGAAAAACTGTTTTTT. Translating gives CSASGANGEKLFF.

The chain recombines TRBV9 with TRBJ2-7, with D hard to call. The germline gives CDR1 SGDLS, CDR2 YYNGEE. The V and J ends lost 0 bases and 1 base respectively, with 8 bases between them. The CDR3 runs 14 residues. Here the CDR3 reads CASSVEAESYEQYF. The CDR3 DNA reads TGTGCCAGCAGCGTAGAGGCAGAGTCCTACGAGCAGTACTTC.

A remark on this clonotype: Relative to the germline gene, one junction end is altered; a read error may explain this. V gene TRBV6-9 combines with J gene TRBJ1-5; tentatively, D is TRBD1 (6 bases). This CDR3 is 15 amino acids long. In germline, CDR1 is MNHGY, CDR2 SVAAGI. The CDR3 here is CASSYSWGGKQPQHF. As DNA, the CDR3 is TGTGCCAGCAGTTACTCTTGGGGGGGCAAACAGCCCCAGCATTTT.

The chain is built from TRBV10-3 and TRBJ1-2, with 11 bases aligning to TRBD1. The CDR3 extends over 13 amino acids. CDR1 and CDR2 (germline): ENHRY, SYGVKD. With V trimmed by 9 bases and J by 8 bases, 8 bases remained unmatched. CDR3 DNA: TGTGCCATAACGGACAGGGGGCTGATGGGCTACACCTTC. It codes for CAITDRGLMGYTF.

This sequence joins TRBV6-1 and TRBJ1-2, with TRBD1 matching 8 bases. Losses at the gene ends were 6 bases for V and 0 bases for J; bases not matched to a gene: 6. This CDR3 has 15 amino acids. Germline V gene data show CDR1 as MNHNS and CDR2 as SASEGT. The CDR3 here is CASRETGATNYGYTF. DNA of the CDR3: TGTGCCAGCAGGGAGACAGGGGCGACTAACTATGGCTACACCTTC.

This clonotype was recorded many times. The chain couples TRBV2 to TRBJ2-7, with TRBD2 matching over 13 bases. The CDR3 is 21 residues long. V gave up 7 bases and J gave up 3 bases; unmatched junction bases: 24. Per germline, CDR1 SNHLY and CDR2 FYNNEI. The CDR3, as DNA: TGTGCCAGCAACGGTAGAGGGTCCTCGGAGGGACTAGCGGGATTTGTCTACGAGCAGTACTTC. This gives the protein CASNGRGSSEGLAGFVYEQYF.

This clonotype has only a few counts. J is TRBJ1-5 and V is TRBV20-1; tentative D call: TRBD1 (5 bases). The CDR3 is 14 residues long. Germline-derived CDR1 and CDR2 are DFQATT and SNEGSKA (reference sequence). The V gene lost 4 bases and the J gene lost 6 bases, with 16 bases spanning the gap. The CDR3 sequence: CSAKGRASGQPQHF. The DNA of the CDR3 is TGCAGTGCTAAGGGCAGGGCCAGCGGTCAGCCCCAGCATTTT.

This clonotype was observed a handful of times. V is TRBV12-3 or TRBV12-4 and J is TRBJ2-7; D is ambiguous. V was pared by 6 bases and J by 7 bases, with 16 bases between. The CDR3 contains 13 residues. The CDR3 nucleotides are TGTGCCAGCAGCCCGCCGGCGCCCGGTGAGCAGTACTTC. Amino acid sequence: CASSPPAPGEQYF.

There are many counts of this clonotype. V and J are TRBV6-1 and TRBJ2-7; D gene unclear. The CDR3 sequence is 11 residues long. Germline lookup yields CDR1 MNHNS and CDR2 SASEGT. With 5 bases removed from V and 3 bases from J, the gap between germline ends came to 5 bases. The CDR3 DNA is TGTGCCAGCAGTAACCTCTACGAGCAGTACTTC. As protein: CASSNLYEQYF.

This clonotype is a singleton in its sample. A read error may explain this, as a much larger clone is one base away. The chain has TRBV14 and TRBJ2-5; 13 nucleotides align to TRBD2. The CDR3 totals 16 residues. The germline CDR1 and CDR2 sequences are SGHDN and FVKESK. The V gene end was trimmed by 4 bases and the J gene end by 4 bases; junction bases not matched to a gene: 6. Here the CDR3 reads CASSPGLAGVPETQYF. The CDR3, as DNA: TGTGCCAGCAGCCCCGGACTAGCGGGAGTCCCAGAGACCCAGTACTTC. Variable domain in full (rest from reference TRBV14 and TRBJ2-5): EAGVTQFPSHSVIEKGQTVTLRCDPISGHDNLYWYRRVMGKEIKFLLHFVKESKQDESGMPNNRFLAERTGGTYSTLKVQPAELEDSGVYFCASSPGLAGVPETQYFGPGTRLLVL.

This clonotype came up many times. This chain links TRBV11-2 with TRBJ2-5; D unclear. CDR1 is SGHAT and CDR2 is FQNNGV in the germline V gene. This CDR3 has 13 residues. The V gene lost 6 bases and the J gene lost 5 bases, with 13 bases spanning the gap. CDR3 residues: CASRSRPRETQYF. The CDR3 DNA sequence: TGTGCCAGCAGGTCCCGCCCCCGGGAGACCCAGTACTTC.

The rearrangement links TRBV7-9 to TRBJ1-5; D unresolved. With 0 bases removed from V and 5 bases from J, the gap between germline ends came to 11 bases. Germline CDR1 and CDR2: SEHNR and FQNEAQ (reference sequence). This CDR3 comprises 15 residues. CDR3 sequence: CASSLAQAADQPQHF. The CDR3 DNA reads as TGTGCCAGCAGCTTAGCCCAGGCCGCTGATCAGCCCCAGCATTTT.

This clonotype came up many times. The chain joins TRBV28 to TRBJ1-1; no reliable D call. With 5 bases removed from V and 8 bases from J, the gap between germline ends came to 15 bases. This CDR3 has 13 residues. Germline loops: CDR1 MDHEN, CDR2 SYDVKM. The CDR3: CASSLVQGGEAFF. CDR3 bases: TGTGCCAGCAGTCTAGTCCAAGGAGGAGAAGCTTTCTTT. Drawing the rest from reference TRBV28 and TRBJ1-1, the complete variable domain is DVKVTQSSRYLVKRTGEKVFLECVQDMDHENMFWYRQDPGLGLRLIYFSYDVKMKEKGDIPEGYSVSREKKERFSLILESASTNQTSMYLCASSLVQGGEAFFGQGTRLTVV.

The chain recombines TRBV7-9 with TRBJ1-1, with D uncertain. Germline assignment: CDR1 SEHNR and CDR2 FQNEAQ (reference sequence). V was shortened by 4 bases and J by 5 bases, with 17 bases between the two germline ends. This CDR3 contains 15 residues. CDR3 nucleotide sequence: TGTGCCAGCAGCTCTCCGGTGGGGTTTAGTACTGAAGCTTTCTTT. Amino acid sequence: CASSSPVGFSTEAFF.